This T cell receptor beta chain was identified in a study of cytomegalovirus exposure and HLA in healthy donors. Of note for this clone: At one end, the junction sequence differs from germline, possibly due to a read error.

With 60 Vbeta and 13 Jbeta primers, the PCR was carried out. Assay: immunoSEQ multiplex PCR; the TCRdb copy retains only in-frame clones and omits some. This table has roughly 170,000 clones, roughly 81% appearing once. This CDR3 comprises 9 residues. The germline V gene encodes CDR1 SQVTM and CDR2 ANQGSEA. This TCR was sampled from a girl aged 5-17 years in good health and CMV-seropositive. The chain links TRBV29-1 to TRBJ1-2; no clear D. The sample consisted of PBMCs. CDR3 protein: CSAGEGWSF. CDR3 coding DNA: TGCAGCGCTGGGGAGGGATGGAGCTTC.